Below are 24 T cell receptor beta chains sequenced from a single sample in a study of blood T cell repertoires in COVID-19. Data came from immunoSEQ multiplex PCR; TCRdb stores just in-frame clones and leaves some out. The profile shows about 110,000 clones, 75% to 95% of them singletons. Sequencing input: peripheral blood. The receptor source for this set is a woman aged 25 to 39 with acute or convalescent COVID-19.

This clone was detected once. The rearrangement uses TRBV3-1 (or the pseudogene TRBV3-2) and TRBJ1-5, with a weak D call TRBD1 (5 bases). V lost 0 bases to trimming and J lost 4 bases, with 7 bases between them. This CDR3 is built from 14 residues. Germline assignment: CDR1 LGHDT and CDR2 YNNKEL (reference sequence). CDR3 coding DNA: TGTGCCAGCAGCCAAGATGGGGGGAATCAGCCCCAGCATTTT. It yields the protein CASSQDGGNQPQHF.

V is TRBV19 and J is TRBJ1-2; D might be TRBD1 (5 bases). The V end was cut by 6 bases, the J end by 2 bases, with 16 bases between. This CDR3 comprises 15 residues. Germline CDR1 LNHDA, CDR2 SQIVND (reference sequence). In DNA, the CDR3 is TGTGCCAGTAGCTCGTCGACAGCGTTAAACTATGGCTACACCTTC. Encoded protein: CASSSSTALNYGYTF.

The chain couples TRBV29-1 to TRBJ2-1; D might be TRBD1 (5 bases). The CDR3 is made up of 14 amino acids. V lost 0 bases and J 8 bases, leaving 14 bases between the germline ends. Germline V gene sequence: CDR1 SQVTM, CDR2 ANQGSEA. CDR3 residues: CSVEEVLQAYEQFF. In DNA, the CDR3 is TGCAGCGTTGAAGAGGTTTTACAGGCTTATGAGCAGTTCTTC.

The chain carries TRBV6-2 or TRBV6-3 and TRBJ2-1, with D uncertain. The V end was cut by 5 bases, the J end by 9 bases, with 11 bases between. The CDR3 consists of 12 residues. Looked up from germline, CDR1 is MNHEY and CDR2 is SVGEGT. CDR3 amino acids: CASSLLGREQFF. The CDR3 DNA follows: TGTGCCAGCAGTCTACTCGGTCGTGAGCAGTTCTTC.

The CDR3, as DNA: TGTGCCAGCAGTTACCCCGGCGGGGGGGCCACAGATACGCAGTATTTT. It specifies CASSYPGGGATDTQYF. The genes are TRBV6-6 and TRBJ2-3, with TRBD2 matching over 9 bases. The V segment lost 2 bases and the J segment 2 bases; nucleotides outside the gene matches: 5. Germline CDR1 and CDR2: MNHNY and SVGAGI (reference sequence). This CDR3 is built from 16 residues.

The gene calls are TRBV28 and TRBJ2-7, with 12 bases aligning to TRBD2. Germline values: CDR1 MDHEN, CDR2 SYDVKM. The CDR3 runs to 16 residues. V gave up 6 bases and J gave up 2 bases; unmatched junction bases: 8. This CDR3 reads CASRRPGLAGPYEQYF. The CDR3 nucleotides are TGTGCCAGCAGGCGGCCGGGACTAGCGGGCCCCTACGAGCAGTACTTC.

The rearrangement joins TRBV6-5 to TRBJ1-6; tentatively, D is TRBD1 (6 bases). Per the germline V gene, CDR1 is MNHEY and CDR2 is SVGAGI. The CDR3 extends over 13 amino acids. Deletions cut 6 bases from V and 19 bases from J, with 22 bases between. As DNA, the CDR3 is TGTGCCAGCAGCCAACCCCCGGACAGTTATCCTCACTTT. The encoded protein is CASSQPPDSYPHF.

The chain employs TRBV28 and TRBJ1-2; D ambiguous. Trimming removed 7 bases from V and 7 bases from J, with 16 bases in between. Germline lookup yields CDR1 MDHEN and CDR2 SYDVKM. The CDR3 sequence is 13 residues long. CDR3 in DNA: TGTGCCAGCACCTCTCTTGCTGCCGGTGGCTACACCTTC. This sequence encodes CASTSLAAGGYTF.

This rearrangement joins TRBV11-2 to TRBJ2-7, with 7 bases lining up with TRBD1. The V and J ends lost 6 bases and 0 bases, in that order; junction bases with no gene match: 14. This CDR3 has 17 residues. Germline V lookup: CDR1 SGHAT, CDR2 FQNNGV. CDR3 nucleotide sequence: TGTGCCAGCAGTTACCCCGAACAGGGGCCCATCTCCTACGAGCAGTACTTC. Amino acids: CASSYPEQGPISYEQYF. Filled out from reference TRBV11-2 and TRBJ2-7, the complete variable domain reads EAGVAQSPRYKIIEKRQSVAFWCNPISGHATLYWYQQILGQGPKLLIQFQNNGVVDDSQLPKDRFSAERLKGVDSTLKIQPAKLEDSAVYLCASSYPEQGPISYEQYFGPGTRLTVT.

The V and J genes are TRBV4-2 and TRBJ2-7, with 10 bases fitting TRBD1. Germline values: CDR1 LGHNA, CDR2 YNFKEQ. J gave up 1 base and V 4 bases, and 7 bases lay outside the gene matches. The CDR3 is 16 amino acids. Here the CDR3 reads CASSPRGQGMSYEQYF. The CDR3 DNA is TGTGCCAGCAGCCCCCGGGGACAGGGGATGTCCTACGAGCAGTACTTC.

This sequence joins TRBV2 and TRBJ1-5; 9 bases fit TRBD1. The germline CDR1 and CDR2 sequences are SNHLY and FYNNEI. This CDR3 has 14 amino acids. The junction had 6 bases not matched to a gene; V was cut back by 5 bases and J by 7 bases. The CDR3 DNA is TGTGCCAGCAGTACGGGACAGGGTAGACAGCCCCAGCATTTT. Amino acids: CASSTGQGRQPQHF.

The gene calls are TRBV28 and TRBJ1-1; unclear D gene. Germline V gene data show CDR1 as MDHEN and CDR2 as SYDVKM. V gave up 6 bases and J gave up 1 base, with 9 bases separating them. The CDR3 has 13 amino acids. The CDR3 bases are TGTGCCAGCAGCCCGACTGAGAACACTGAAGCTTTCTTT. Residues: CASSPTENTEAFF.

This clone has a handful of counts. The chain links TRBV27 to TRBJ1-5, with D possibly matching TRBD1 (6 bases). V was cut by 6 bases and J by 3 bases, with 12 bases left in between. The CDR3 totals 14 residues. CDR1 MNHEY and CDR2 SMNVEV come from the germline V gene (reference sequence). The CDR3 sequence is CASSPQGTNQPQHF. The CDR3 bases are TGTGCCAGCAGCCCCCAGGGGACCAATCAGCCCCAGCATTTT.

CDR3 protein: CASSQDGAGGQRNEQFF. The CDR3 DNA is TGCGCCAGCAGCCAAGATGGCGCGGGGGGGCAAAGGAATGAGCAGTTCTTC. V gene TRBV4-3 combines with J gene TRBJ2-1, with 9 bases matching TRBD2. From germline, CDR1 is LGHNA and CDR2 YSLEER. The CDR3 contains 17 residues. The V and J ends lost 0 bases and 7 bases, in that order; junction bases with no gene match: 10.

The table lists this clone with a count of one. The J gene is TRBJ1-1, the V gene TRBV28, with TRBD1 identical over 8 bases. After removal of 4 bases from V and 4 bases from J, the junction contained 8 bases not matched to a gene. Germline CDR1 is MDHEN and CDR2 is SYDVKM. The CDR3 has 15 amino acids. This CDR3 reads CASSWTGLGATEAFF. Written as DNA, the CDR3 is TGTGCCAGCAGTTGGACAGGGCTTGGGGCCACTGAAGCTTTCTTT.

The DNA for the CDR3 is TGTGCCAGCAGTTTAGCTGGGGCCCCCTACAATGAGCAGTTCTTC. As protein: CASSLAGAPYNEQFF. The V gene is TRBV27, the J gene TRBJ2-1; D is possibly TRBD1 (5 bases). CDR1 is MNHEY, CDR2 SMNVEV, per germline (reference sequence). The CDR3 sequence is 15 residues long. V was cut by 2 bases and J by 2 bases, with 10 bases left in between.

The rearrangement uses TRBV27 and TRBJ2-1; 8 bases align to TRBD2. The V segment lost 10 bases and the J segment 5 bases; nucleotides outside the gene matches: 7. The CDR3 runs 13 residues. Germline V CDR1 and CDR2: MNHEY, SMNVEV (reference sequence). Here the CDR3 reads CATEGLGDNEQFF. The CDR3, as DNA: TGTGCCACCGAGGGACTAGGGGACAATGAGCAGTTCTTC.

The chain joins TRBV2 to TRBJ1-1, with 7 bases fitting TRBD1. CDR1 is SNHLY, CDR2 FYNNEI, per germline. The CDR3 contains 13 residues. Trimming removed 5 bases from V and 4 bases from J; junction bases left unmatched: 4. Written as DNA, the CDR3 is TGTGCCAGCAGTAACAGGGGAGGCACTGAAGCTTTCTTT. Amino acids: CASSNRGGTEAFF.

The J gene is TRBJ2-1, the V gene TRBV7-8; possibly TRBD2 for D (5 bases). V was pared by 5 bases and J by 2 bases, with 10 bases between. CDR1 and CDR2 (germline): SGHVS, FQNEAQ. The CDR3 sequence is 14 residues long. The CDR3 protein is CASSEDFTYNEQFF. The CDR3 DNA reads TGTGCCAGCAGCGAGGACTTTACCTACAATGAGCAGTTCTTC.

The chain employs TRBV5-1 and TRBJ1-2; no reliable D call. V dropped 7 bases and J dropped 0 bases, with 13 bases sitting between them. The germline gives CDR1 SGHRS, CDR2 YFSETQ. The CDR3 spans 14 residues. The DNA for the CDR3 is TGCGCCAGCGCCGAGGGTTTGGCTAACTATGGCTACACCTTC. Amino acids: CASAEGLANYGYTF.

This chain uses TRBV2 with TRBJ2-2; 9 bases align to TRBD2. V lost 6 bases to trimming and J lost 2 bases; unmatched junction nucleotides: 19. Germline V gene data show CDR1 as SNHLY and CDR2 as FYNNEI. This CDR3 has 20 residues. CDR3 amino acids: CASRNSATGLAGRNTGELFF. DNA of the CDR3: TGTGCCAGCAGGAACTCCGCGACCGGGCTAGCGGGGAGAAACACCGGGGAGCTGTTTTTT. The full variable domain, its missing parts supplied by reference TRBV2 and TRBJ2-2, is EPEVTQTPSHQVTQMGQEVILRCVPISNHLYFYWYRQILGQKVEFLVSFYNNEISEKSEIFDDQFSVERPDGSNFTLKIRSTKLEDSAMYFCASRNSATGLAGRNTGELFFGEGSRLTVL.

V usage is TRBV12-3 or TRBV12-4 and J usage is TRBJ2-3; unclear D gene. Trimming removed 5 bases from V and 10 bases from J, with 16 bases in between. The length of the CDR3 is 13 residues. Here the CDR3 reads CASSRSPLYAQYF. In DNA form, the CDR3 reads TGTGCCAGCAGTCGGTCCCCTCTGTATGCGCAGTATTTT.

The rearrangement links TRBV6-5 to TRBJ1-2; 11 bases fit TRBD1. The germline gives CDR1 MNHEY, CDR2 SVGAGI. The J segment lost 4 bases and the V segment lost 4 bases, leaving 2 bases of the junction unmatched. The CDR3 covers 14 residues. The CDR3 protein is CASSSGTGGYGYTF. In DNA, the CDR3 is TGTGCCAGCAGTTCCGGGACAGGGGGCTATGGCTACACCTTC.

V usage is TRBV6-6 and J usage is TRBJ1-5; D is unclear. There are 15 residues in the CDR3. CDR1 MNHNY and CDR2 SVGAGI come from the germline V gene (reference sequence). Trimming removed 5 bases from V and 0 bases from J, with 11 bases in between. The CDR3 region has the DNA TGTGCCAGCAGTCCTCCAAGCAATAGCAATCAGCCCCAGCATTTT. It translates to CASSPPSNSNQPQHF.